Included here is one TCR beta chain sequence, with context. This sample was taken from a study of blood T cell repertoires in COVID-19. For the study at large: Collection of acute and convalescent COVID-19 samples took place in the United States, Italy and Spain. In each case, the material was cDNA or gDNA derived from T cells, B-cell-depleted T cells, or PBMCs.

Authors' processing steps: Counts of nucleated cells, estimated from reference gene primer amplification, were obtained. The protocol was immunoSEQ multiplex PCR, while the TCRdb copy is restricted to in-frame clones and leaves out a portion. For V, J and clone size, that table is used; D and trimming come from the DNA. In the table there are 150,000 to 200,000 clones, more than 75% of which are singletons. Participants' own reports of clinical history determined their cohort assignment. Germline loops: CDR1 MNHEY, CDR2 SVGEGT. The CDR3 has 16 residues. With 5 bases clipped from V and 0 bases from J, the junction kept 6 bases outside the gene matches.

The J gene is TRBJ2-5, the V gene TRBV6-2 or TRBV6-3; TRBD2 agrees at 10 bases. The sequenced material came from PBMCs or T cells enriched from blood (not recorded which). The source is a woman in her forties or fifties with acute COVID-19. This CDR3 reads CASSTLAGANQETQYF. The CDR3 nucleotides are TGTGCCAGCAGTACCCTAGCGGGGGCGAACCAAGAGACCCAGTACTTC.